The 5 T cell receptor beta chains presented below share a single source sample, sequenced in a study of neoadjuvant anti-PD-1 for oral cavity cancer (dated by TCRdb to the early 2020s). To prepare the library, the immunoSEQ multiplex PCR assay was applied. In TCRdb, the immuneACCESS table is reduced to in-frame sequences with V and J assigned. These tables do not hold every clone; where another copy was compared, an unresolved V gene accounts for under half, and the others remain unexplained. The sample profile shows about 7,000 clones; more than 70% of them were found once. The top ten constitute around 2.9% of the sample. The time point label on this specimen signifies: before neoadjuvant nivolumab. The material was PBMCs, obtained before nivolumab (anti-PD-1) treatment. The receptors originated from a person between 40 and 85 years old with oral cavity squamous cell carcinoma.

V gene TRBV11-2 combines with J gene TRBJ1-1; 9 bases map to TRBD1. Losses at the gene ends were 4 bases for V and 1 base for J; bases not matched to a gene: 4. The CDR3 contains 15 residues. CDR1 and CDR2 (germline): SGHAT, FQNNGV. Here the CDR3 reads CASSSGTGWNTEAFF. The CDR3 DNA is TGTGCCAGCAGCTCTGGGACAGGGTGGAACACTGAAGCTTTCTTT.

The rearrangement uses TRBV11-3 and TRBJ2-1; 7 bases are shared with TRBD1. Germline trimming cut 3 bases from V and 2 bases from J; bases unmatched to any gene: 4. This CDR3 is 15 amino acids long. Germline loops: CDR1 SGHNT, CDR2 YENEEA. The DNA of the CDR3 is TGTGCCAGCAGCTTCCGACAGGGCCCCTACAATGAGCAGTTCTTC. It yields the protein CASSFRQGPYNEQFF.

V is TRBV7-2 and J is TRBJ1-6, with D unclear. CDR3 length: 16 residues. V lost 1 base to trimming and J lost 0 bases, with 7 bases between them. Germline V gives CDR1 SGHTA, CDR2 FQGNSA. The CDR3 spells CASSLEFSSYNSPLHF. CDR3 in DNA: TGTGCCAGCAGCTTAGAGTTCAGCTCCTATAATTCACCCCTCCACTTT.

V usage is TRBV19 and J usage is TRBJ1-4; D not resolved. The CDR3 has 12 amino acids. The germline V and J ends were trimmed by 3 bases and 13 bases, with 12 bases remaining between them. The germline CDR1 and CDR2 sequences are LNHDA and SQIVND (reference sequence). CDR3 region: CASSMTDRALFF. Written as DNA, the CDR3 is TGTGCCAGTAGTATGACTGACCGCGCACTGTTTTTT. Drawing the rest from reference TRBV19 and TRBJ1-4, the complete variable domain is DGGITQSPKYLFRKEGQNVTLSCEQNLNHDAMYWYRQDPGQGLRLIYYSQIVNDFQKGDIAEGYSVSREKKESFPLTVTSAQKNPTAFYLCASSMTDRALFFGSGTQLSVL.

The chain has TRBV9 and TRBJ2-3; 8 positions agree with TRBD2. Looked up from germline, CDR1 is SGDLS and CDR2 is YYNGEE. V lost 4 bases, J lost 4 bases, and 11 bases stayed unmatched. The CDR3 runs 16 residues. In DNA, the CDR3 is TGTGCCAGCAGCTCACCAGCGGGGGTCGGGGCAGATACGCAGTATTTT. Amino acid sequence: CASSSPAGVGADTQYF. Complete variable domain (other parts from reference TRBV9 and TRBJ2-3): DSGVTQTPKHLITATGQRVTLRCSPRSGDLSVYWYQQSLDQGLQFLIQYYNGEERAKGNILERFSAQQFPDLHSELNLSSLELGDSALYFCASSSPAGVGADTQYFGPGTRLTVL.